The clone carrying this TCR beta chain came up a few times. The sample belongs to a study of T-cell reconstitution after alpha-beta-depleted transplantation in children. Preparation of the TCRbeta library involved a method that used unique molecular identifiers. MiXCR, run by TCRdb on the PCR reads, gives a single entry per CDR3 protein. The sample lists 420,000 or so distinct CDR3 sequences, around 9.9% seen once, with approximately 5% in the top ten. Per germline, CDR1 SGHDT and CDR2 YYEEEE. V lost 1 base and J 5 bases, leaving 19 bases between the germline ends. The CDR3 sequence is 17 residues long.

The J gene is TRBJ2-1, the V gene TRBV5-6; possibly TRBD2 for D (6 bases). The TCR was taken from a human donor who donated a stem cell graft to a child with acute myeloid leukemia. This material consisted of PBMCs from the stem cell graft donor, taken from the stem cell graft. The CDR3 sequence is CASSLLLRGGENNEQFF. The CDR3 DNA reads TGTGCCAGCAGCTTGTTGTTACGAGGCGGGGAAAACAATGAGCAGTTCTTC.